One and the same sample provided the 29 T cell receptor beta chains below, sequenced in a study of cytomegalovirus exposure and HLA in healthy donors. The PCR ran on 60 Vbeta and 13 Jbeta primers. The table came from immunoSEQ multiplex PCR; TCRdb's copy has only in-frame clones and leaves some out. The data hold a few hundred thousand clones, with about nine tenths observed a single time. Sequenced input: PBMCs. The receptors were gathered from a girl aged 2 to 10 in good health and CMV-seronegative.

The V and J genes are TRBV29-1 and TRBJ1-2, with 8 bases that match TRBD1. Germline V gives CDR1 SQVTM, CDR2 ANQGSEA. The CDR3 has 14 amino acids. The trim removed 1 base at V and 8 bases at J, leaving 9 bases unmatched. The CDR3 DNA reads TGCAGCGTTGAAGGAGGACAGGGTAATCGAGGCTACACCTTC. The encoded protein is CSVEGGQGNRGYTF.

The gene calls are TRBV30 and TRBJ1-2; maybe TRBD1 (6 bases). This CDR3 spans 18 amino acids. Trimming took off 8 bases at V and 4 bases at J, with 32 bases between the two ends. Germline-derived CDR1 and CDR2 are GTSNPN and SVGIG (reference sequence). The CDR3 DNA sequence: TGTGCCATTGGGGGCAGGGATTTTTCAATTTCCCTACCCTATGGCTACACCTTC. Protein: CAIGGRDFSISLPYGYTF.

The chain has TRBV12-5 and TRBJ2-5, with TRBD2 matching 14 bases. Trimming took 4 bases from V and 6 from J; bases not matched to a gene: 16. In germline, CDR1 is LGHNT, CDR2 FRNRAP. The CDR3 covers 19 residues. CDR3 bases: TGTGCTAGTGGTTGTCAGCCGGGACTAGCGGGGGCCCCGGGTAAGACCCAGTACTTC. This codes for CASGCQPGLAGAPGKTQYF.

The chain has TRBV2 and TRBJ2-5, with TRBD2 matching over 10 bases. This CDR3 has 14 amino acids. J gave up 5 bases and V 6 bases, and 6 bases lay outside the gene matches. CDR1 is SNHLY and CDR2 is FYNNEI in the germline V gene. CDR3 loop: CASRIAGGRETQYF. CDR3 sequence (DNA): TGTGCCAGCAGAATAGCGGGAGGAAGGGAGACCCAGTACTTC.

The CDR3 DNA sequence: TGCGCCAGCAGCCAAGTTCCGGGAACCGGGGAGCTGTTTTTT. Its translation: CASSQVPGTGELFF. The chain has TRBV4-1 and TRBJ2-2; D perhaps matches TRBD2 (5 bases). This CDR3 region has 14 residues. V was pared by 1 base and J by 5 bases, with 8 bases between. Germline values: CDR1 MGHRA, CDR2 YSYEKL.

The gene calls are TRBV2 and TRBJ2-7, with 10 bases lining up with TRBD2. CDR1 is SNHLY, CDR2 FYNNEI, per germline. The CDR3 sequence is 14 residues long. J gave up 2 bases and V 4 bases, and 2 bases lay outside the gene matches. The CDR3 loop reads CASSVAGGAYEQYF. Written as DNA, the CDR3 is TGTGCCAGCAGTGTAGCGGGGGGTGCCTACGAGCAGTACTTC. Looking up the rest from reference TRBV2 and TRBJ2-7 gives the full variable domain: EPEVTQTPSHQVTQMGQEVILRCVPISNHLYFYWYRQILGQKVEFLVSFYNNEISEKSEIFDDQFSVERPDGSNFTLKIRSTKLEDSAMYFCASSVAGGAYEQYFGPGTRLTVT.

V usage is TRBV10-3 and J usage is TRBJ1-1, with 7 bases that match TRBD1. Unmatched junction bases numbered 6, after V lost 9 bases and J lost 2 bases. Germline V gives CDR1 ENHRY, CDR2 SYGVKD. The length of the CDR3 is 13 residues. CDR3 nucleotide sequence: TGTGCCATAAGACAGGGAGATAACACTGAAGCTTTCTTT. This encodes CAIRQGDNTEAFF.

This rearrangement joins TRBV9 to TRBJ2-1, with D unclear. In germline, CDR1 is SGDLS, CDR2 YYNGEE. The CDR3 runs to 15 residues. V dropped 0 bases and J dropped 0 bases, with 7 bases sitting between them. CDR3 in amino acids: CASSVDGYSYNEQFF. The CDR3 DNA is TGTGCCAGCAGCGTAGACGGGTACTCCTACAATGAGCAGTTCTTC.

V gene TRBV5-4 combines with J gene TRBJ1-2; D is uncertain. CDR3 length equals 15 residues. The V gene lost 0 bases and the J gene lost 1 base, with 10 bases spanning the gap. Germline values: CDR1 SGHNT, CDR2 YYREEE (reference sequence). The CDR3 DNA reads as TGTGCCAGCAGCTTGGATTTCGGCGGTAACTATGGCTACACCTTC. Protein: CASSLDFGGNYGYTF.

The rearrangement uses TRBV10-3 and TRBJ2-3, with 10 bases that match TRBD1. V gave up 0 bases and J gave up 2 bases; unmatched junction bases: 5. The germline gives CDR1 ENHRY, CDR2 SYGVKD. The CDR3 has 17 amino acids. The CDR3: CAISESSGTGATDTQYF. CDR3 in DNA: TGTGCCATCAGTGAGTCTAGTGGGACAGGGGCCACAGATACGCAGTATTTT.

This rearrangement joins TRBV20-1 to TRBJ2-1; D unclear. The CDR3 totals 11 residues. Germline V gives CDR1 DFQATT, CDR2 SNEGSKA (reference sequence). V lost 6 bases, J lost 8 bases, and 11 bases lay in between. The CDR3 DNA reads TGCAGTGCCCCTAATTACGATGAGCAGTTCTTC. As protein: CSAPNYDEQFF.

This rearrangement joins TRBV4-2 to TRBJ1-5, with a weak D call TRBD1 (6 bases). The CDR3 has 18 residues. CDR1 LGHNA and CDR2 YNFKEQ come from the germline V gene. V shed 0 bases and J shed 2 bases, with 17 bases lying between them. Written as DNA, the CDR3 is TGTGCCAGCAGCCAAGATGGGGGGGCCTGGGGTCGCAATCAGCCCCAGCATTTT. The encoded protein is CASSQDGGAWGRNQPQHF.

The chain has TRBV6-5 and TRBJ1-4, with D uncertain. This CDR3 is built from 12 residues. The V and J ends lost 7 bases and 5 bases respectively, with 8 bases between them. Germline CDR1 is MNHEY and CDR2 is SVGAGI. CDR3 protein: CASKSWNEKLFF. CDR3 coding DNA: TGTGCCAGCAAGAGTTGGAATGAAAAACTGTTTTTT.

The rearrangement uses TRBV12-5 and TRBJ2-3, with 7 bases that match TRBD1. The V and J ends lost 7 bases and 9 bases, in that order; junction bases with no gene match: 16. The CDR3 runs 15 residues. From germline, CDR1 is LGHNT and CDR2 FRNRAP. CDR3 sequence (DNA): TGTGCTAGTGCCGAAGGACAGGAGCTTACAAGGACGCAGTATTTT. This translates into CASAEGQELTRTQYF.

The V gene is TRBV2, the J gene TRBJ2-2; possible D gene TRBD1, 5 bases. With 2 bases removed from V and 0 bases from J, the gap between germline ends came to 16 bases. Germline-derived CDR1 and CDR2 are SNHLY and FYNNEI. The CDR3 is 18 residues long. The CDR3 is CASSENVLRGSNTGELFF. As DNA, the CDR3 is TGTGCCAGCAGTGAAAATGTCTTAAGGGGCTCGAACACCGGGGAGCTGTTTTTT. Filled out from reference TRBV2 and TRBJ2-2, the complete variable domain reads EPEVTQTPSHQVTQMGQEVILRCVPISNHLYFYWYRQILGQKVEFLVSFYNNEISEKSEIFDDQFSVERPDGSNFTLKIRSTKLEDSAMYFCASSENVLRGSNTGELFFGEGSRLTVL.

This chain links TRBV14 with TRBJ2-1; 8 bases match TRBD2. CDR1 is SGHDN and CDR2 is FVKESK in the germline V gene. The CDR3 extends over 15 amino acids. Trimming at V came to 4 bases and at J to 5 bases, leaving 7 bases not matched to a gene. CDR3 nucleotides: TGTGCCAGCAGCCCCACGGGGGGGCGGAACAATGAGCAGTTCTTC. Protein: CASSPTGGRNNEQFF.

J is TRBJ2-3 and V is TRBV4-2, with 10 nucleotides matching TRBD2. The V gene end was trimmed by 4 bases and the J gene end by 4 bases; junction bases not matched to a gene: 17. The germline CDR1 and CDR2 sequences are LGHNA and YNFKEQ. The CDR3 runs 19 residues. CDR3 region: CASSPREDSGRSLADTQYF. As DNA, the CDR3 is TGTGCCAGCAGCCCGAGAGAGGATAGCGGGAGGAGCTTGGCAGATACGCAGTATTTT.

The chain is built from TRBV4-1 and TRBJ1-2, with 9 positions matching TRBD1. Unmatched junction bases numbered 3, after V lost 1 base and J lost 0 bases. The V gene's germline CDR1 is MGHRA and CDR2 YSYEKL. This CDR3 region has 16 residues. The CDR3 region has the DNA TGCGCCAGCAGCCAAGGGGGGACAGGGACTAACTATGGCTACACCTTC. Protein sequence: CASSQGGTGTNYGYTF.

V gene TRBV2 combines with J gene TRBJ2-3; 8 positions match TRBD2. Germline CDR1 and CDR2: SNHLY and FYNNEI. The CDR3 has 15 residues. With 4 bases clipped from V and 2 bases from J, the junction kept 5 bases outside the gene matches. Here the CDR3 reads CASSVAGRSTDTQYF. The CDR3 DNA reads TGTGCCAGCAGTGTAGCGGGGAGATCCACAGATACGCAGTATTTT.

V gene TRBV6-5 combines with J gene TRBJ1-2; D is perhaps TRBD1 (6 bases). Trimming shortened V by 6 bases and J by 2 bases, and 13 bases separated the two germline ends. This CDR3 has 14 amino acids. Germline V lookup: CDR1 MNHEY, CDR2 SVGAGI. CDR3 loop: CASRTGQGNYGYTF. The DNA for the CDR3 is TGTGCCAGCAGAACGGGGCAGGGGAACTATGGCTACACCTTC.

The chain employs TRBV20-1 and TRBJ2-5, with no clear D. Deletions cut 2 bases from V and 14 bases from J, with 12 bases between. The CDR3 consists of 10 residues. In germline, CDR1 is DFQATT, CDR2 SNEGSKA (reference sequence). As DNA, the CDR3 is TGCAGTGCTAGAAGCCCTGAGTCTTACTTC. As protein: CSARSPESYF.

The rearrangement joins TRBV29-1 to TRBJ2-7; 10 bases agree with TRBD2. This CDR3 spans 19 amino acids. V was pared by 7 bases and J by 3 bases, with 24 bases of the junction left unmatched. Germline V gene data show CDR1 as SQVTM and CDR2 as ANQGSEA. The CDR3 nucleotides are TGCAGCGCTGCCGGGACAGGATTAGCGGGGGGCTACCTTGTCTACGAGCAGTACTTC. Its protein product is CSAAGTGLAGGYLVYEQYF.

The chain joins TRBV27 to TRBJ1-4; 9 bases are shared with TRBD1. Losses at the gene ends were 3 bases for V and 7 bases for J; bases not matched to a gene: 6. The CDR3 is 15 residues long. Per the germline V gene, CDR1 is MNHEY and CDR2 is SMNVEV (reference sequence). In nucleotides, the CDR3 is TGTGCCAGCAGTTTCACAGGGGGCATTGGTGAAAAACTGTTTTTT. This encodes CASSFTGGIGEKLFF.

The gene calls are TRBV19 and TRBJ1-5; 9 nucleotides match TRBD1. With 6 bases clipped from V and 6 bases from J, the junction kept 3 bases outside the gene matches. The CDR3 loop spans 13 amino acids. From germline, CDR1 is LNHDA and CDR2 SQIVND (reference sequence). CDR3 nucleotide sequence: TGTGCCAGTAGCTGGACAGGGGTTCAGCCCCAGCATTTT. It is translated as CASSWTGVQPQHF.

This sequence joins TRBV5-1 and TRBJ2-2; 13 nucleotides line up with TRBD2. Per germline, CDR1 SGHRS and CDR2 YFSETQ. The length of the CDR3 is 15 residues. V trimming: 4 bases; J trimming: 6 bases; junction bases outside the gene matches: 3. This CDR3 is CASSRTSGGSGELFF. DNA for the CDR3: TGCGCCAGCAGCCGGACTAGCGGGGGTTCCGGGGAGCTGTTTTTT. Variable domain in full (rest from reference TRBV5-1 and TRBJ2-2): KAGVTQTPRYLIKTRGQQVTLSCSPISGHRSVSWYQQTPGQGLQFLFEYFSETQRNKGNFPGRFSGRQFSNSRSEMNVSTLELGDSALYLCASSRTSGGSGELFFGEGSRLTVL.

This chain uses TRBV6-1 with TRBJ1-5; TRBD1 matches at 7 bases. V was clipped by 7 bases and J by 4 bases; unmatched bases: 10. This CDR3 comprises 15 residues. The V gene's germline CDR1 is MNHNS and CDR2 SASEGT. In DNA, the CDR3 is TGTGCCAGCACTCCAGAGCAGGGGGAAAATCAGCCCCAGCATTTT. Protein product: CASTPEQGENQPQHF.

The chain combines TRBV29-1 with TRBJ1-2; 11 bases fit TRBD1. The V segment lost 2 bases and the J segment 10 bases; nucleotides outside the gene matches: 3. This CDR3 has 12 residues. Germline V gene data show CDR1 as SQVTM and CDR2 as ANQGSEA. Here the CDR3 reads CSVERDRGVYTF. The CDR3 nucleotides read TGCAGCGTTGAAAGGGACAGGGGGGTCTACACCTTC.

This sequence joins TRBV5-1 and TRBJ2-1; 9 bases line up with TRBD2. This CDR3 is built from 15 residues. Germline V CDR1 and CDR2: SGHRS, YFSETQ. Germline trimming cut 0 bases from V and 7 bases from J; bases unmatched to any gene: 5. CDR3 DNA sequence: TGCGCCAGCAGCTTGGACCCTAGCGGGGCGAATGAGCAGTTCTTC. It specifies CASSLDPSGANEQFF.

The genes are TRBV6-1 and TRBJ2-3; 9 bases are shared with TRBD2. There are 15 residues in the CDR3. Germline trimming cut 2 bases from V and 9 bases from J; bases unmatched to any gene: 9. In germline, CDR1 is MNHNS, CDR2 SASEGT. CDR3 region: CASSELAGTRETQYF. The CDR3 DNA sequence: TGTGCCAGCAGTGAACTAGCGGGGACGCGGGAGACGCAGTATTTT.